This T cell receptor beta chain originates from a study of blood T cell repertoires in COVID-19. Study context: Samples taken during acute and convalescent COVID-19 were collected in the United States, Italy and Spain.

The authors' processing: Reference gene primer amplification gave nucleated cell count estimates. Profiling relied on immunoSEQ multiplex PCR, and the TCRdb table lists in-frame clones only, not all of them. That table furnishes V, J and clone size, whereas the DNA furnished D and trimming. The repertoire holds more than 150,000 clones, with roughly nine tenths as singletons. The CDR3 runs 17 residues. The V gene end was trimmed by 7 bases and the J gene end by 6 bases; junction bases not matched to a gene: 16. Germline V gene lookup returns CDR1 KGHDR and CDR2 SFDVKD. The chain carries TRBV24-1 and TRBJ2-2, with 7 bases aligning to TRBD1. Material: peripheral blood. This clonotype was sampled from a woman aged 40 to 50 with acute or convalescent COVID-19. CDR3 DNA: TGTGCCACCAGCGAAATAAGACAGGGTTTGATTTCCGGGGAGCTGTTTTTT. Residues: CATSEIRQGLISGELFF.